The 10 T cell receptor beta chains presented below share a single source sample, sequenced in a study of regulatory T cells in long-lasting Graves disease. Relying on iRepertoire HTBI primers and Arm-PCR of CDR3 regions, the team built TCR beta libraries. TCRdb used MiXCR to reprocess the multiplex PCR reads, holding one entry per CDR3 protein. The table records more than 350,000 distinct CDR3 sequences, around 20% of them present only once. The time point here: persistent/refractory GD, antithyroid drugs over 5 years with positive TRAb. After RNA was extracted from PBMCs, the TCR library was made from it. The sample here was peripheral blood mononuclear cells (PBMCs), taken when the disease was refractory, from a patient treated with antithyroid drugs. These receptors all come from a female donor with Graves disease.

This clonotype appeared many times. J is TRBJ2-7 and V is TRBV6-1; D is perhaps TRBD1 (6 bases). Trimming shortened V by 7 bases and J by 0 bases, and 16 bases separated the two germline ends. This CDR3 has 15 amino acids. Germline V gives CDR1 MNHNS, CDR2 SASEGT. The CDR3 region is CASKGWTESSYEQYF. The CDR3 DNA reads as TGTGCCAGCAAAGGATGGACAGAGAGCTCCTACGAGCAGTACTTC.

This clonotype appeared once. J is TRBJ2-7 and V is TRBV10-3, with D tentatively TRBD1 or TRBD2 (5 bases each). The germline V gene has CDR1 ENHRY and CDR2 SYGVKD. The CDR3 is made up of 13 amino acids. Deletions cut 4 bases from V and 4 bases from J, with 11 bases between. The CDR3 DNA reads TGTGCCATCAGTGGCTTGGGGGTTTACGAGCAGTACTTC. Translated: CAISGLGVYEQYF.

The chain is built from TRBV5-1 and TRBJ2-7; D gene unclear. The CDR3 loop spans 14 amino acids. Germline CDR1 SGHRS, CDR2 YFSETQ. The germline V and J ends were trimmed by 0 bases and 5 bases, with 12 bases remaining between them. CDR3 coding DNA: TGCGCCAGCAGCTTGGATAGATTTCCCCACGAGCAGTACTTC. This translates into CASSLDRFPHEQYF.

The genes are TRBV29-1 and TRBJ1-3, with D tentatively TRBD1 (5 bases). The V end was cut by 6 bases, the J end by 4 bases, with 10 bases between. Germline CDR1 and CDR2: SQVTM and ANQGSEA. CDR3 size: 12 residues. The CDR3, as DNA: TGCAGCGTCCCAGGGTCCGGAAACACCATATATTTT. Protein product: CSVPGSGNTIYF.

A note on this clonotype: This could be a read error, since a much larger clone is one nucleotide away. V is TRBV20-1 and J is TRBJ1-5; 7 bases map to TRBD1. The CDR3 is 14 amino acids. CDR1 and CDR2 from the germline V gene are DFQATT and SNEGSKA (reference sequence). CDR3 bases: TGCATTGCCAGACAGGGAATGGGGAATCAGCCCCAGCATTTT. Encoded protein: CIARQGMGNQPQHF.

The chain carries TRBV6-1 and TRBJ2-1; D gene unclear. Germline values: CDR1 MNHNS, CDR2 SASEGT. V lost 6 bases and J lost 8, with 8 bases in between. The CDR3 runs 11 residues. CDR3 residues: CASRFYHEQFF. For the CDR3, the DNA is TGTGCCAGCAGATTCTATCATGAGCAGTTCTTC.

This clonotype turned up a few times. The gene calls are TRBV6-2 or TRBV6-3 and TRBJ2-5, with 8 positions matching TRBD2. Germline V gives CDR1 MNHEY, CDR2 SVGEGT. Trimming removed 0 bases from V and 5 bases from J; junction bases left unmatched: 5. The CDR3 contains 15 residues. This CDR3 reads CASSYSRGASETQYF. For the CDR3, the DNA is TGTGCCAGCAGTTACTCGCGGGGGGCAAGTGAGACCCAGTACTTC.

This clonotype was detected a few times. The chain carries TRBV7-2 and TRBJ1-3; possibly TRBD1 for D (6 bases). This CDR3 comprises 16 residues. The germline V and J ends were trimmed by 7 bases and 0 bases, with 16 bases remaining between them. The germline gives CDR1 SGHTA, CDR2 FQGNSA. As DNA, the CDR3 is TGTGCCAGCACTGGGGGGGGGCTGAGCTCTGGAAACACCATATATTTT. It codes for CASTGGGLSSGNTIYF.

This clonotype was observed a few times. The rearrangement joins TRBV7-9 to TRBJ1-5; D is unclear. This CDR3 has 12 residues. Germline lookup yields CDR1 SEHNR and CDR2 FQNEAQ (reference sequence). V lost 1 base, J lost 7 bases, and 5 bases lay in between. CDR3 DNA: TGTGCCAGCAGCTTAGATCGGCAGCCCCAGCATTTT. Translation gives CASSLDRQPQHF. The variable domain in full, completed from reference TRBV7-9 and TRBJ1-5, reads DTGVSQNPRHKITKRGQNVTFRCDPISEHNRLYWYRQTLGQGPEFLTYFQNEAQLEKSRLLSDRFSAERPKGSFSTLEIQRTEQGDSAMYLCASSLDRQPQHFGDGTRLSIL.

CDR3 residues: CASTTGVHTEAFF. The CDR3 DNA sequence: TGTGCCAGCACCACAGGGGTCCACACTGAAGCTTTCTTT. The chain has TRBV6-1 and TRBJ1-1, with 7 bases lining up with TRBD1. V shed 7 bases, J shed 3 bases, and the junction held 5 bases outside the gene matches. The CDR3 runs to 13 residues. Germline assignment: CDR1 MNHNS and CDR2 SASEGT.